What follows are 15 T cell receptor beta chains derived from one specimen sequenced in a study of identical twins. TCRdb passed the 5' RACE reads through MiXCR, listing each CDR3 protein once. The data hold about 900,000 distinct CDR3 sequences, with roughly 12% observed a single time. The data also belong to a second study, concerning yellow fever vaccine responses in identical twins.

Sequenced input: PBMCs. The receptors shown here come from a young woman in good health.

This clonotype appeared a few times. The J gene is TRBJ2-7, the V gene TRBV4-1, with TRBD2 as a possible D gene (5 bases). V was trimmed by 1 base and J by 4 bases, leaving 17 bases between them. The CDR3 loop spans 16 amino acids. Germline lookup yields CDR1 MGHRA and CDR2 YSYEKL. CDR3 amino acids: CASSQVVGEPLYEQYF. The CDR3 bases are TGCGCCAGCAGCCAAGTGGTCGGGGAGCCATTGTACGAGCAGTACTTC.

This clonotype was recorded a few times. The chain recombines TRBV20-1 with TRBJ2-5; D not certain. CDR1 and CDR2 (germline): DFQATT, SNEGSKA (reference sequence). The CDR3 is 12 residues long. V was cut by 3 bases and J by 5 bases, with 10 bases left in between. The CDR3 loop is CSASTPPETQYF. DNA for the CDR3: TGCAGTGCTAGTACCCCGCCCGAGACCCAGTACTTC.

The V call is TRBV5-1, the J call TRBJ2-6; 7 bases match TRBD1. There are 17 residues in the CDR3. Germline V lookup: CDR1 SGHRS, CDR2 YFSETQ. The junction had 7 bases not matched to a gene; V was cut back by 4 bases and J by 0 bases. This chain's CDR3 is CASSPRTGPSGANVLTF. CDR3 nucleotide sequence: TGCGCCAGCAGCCCACGGACAGGCCCCTCTGGGGCCAACGTCCTGACTTTC.

This chain joins TRBV5-1 and TRBJ1-2; 7 bases fit TRBD1. This CDR3 contains 16 residues. From germline, CDR1 is SGHRS and CDR2 YFSETQ. Trimming at V came to 0 bases and at J to 3 bases, leaving 8 bases not matched to a gene. This CDR3 is CASSLETGLADYGYTF. As DNA, the CDR3 is TGCGCCAGCAGCTTGGAGACAGGGCTTGCAGACTATGGCTACACCTTC. The whole variable domain, filled in from reference TRBV5-1 and TRBJ1-2, reads KAGVTQTPRYLIKTRGQQVTLSCSPISGHRSVSWYQQTPGQGLQFLFEYFSETQRNKGNFPGRFSGRQFSNSRSEMNVSTLELGDSALYLCASSLETGLADYGYTFGSGTRLTVV.

The rearrangement links TRBV27 to TRBJ2-7, with D unresolved. Trimming cost V 5 bases and J 3 bases, with 14 bases left between them. The CDR3 totals 14 residues. Germline CDR1 reads MNHEY; CDR2 reads SMNVEV (reference sequence). The CDR3 DNA reads TGTGCCAGCAGTCCTCGGTTGGGGTTCTACGAGCAGTACGTC. Translation: CASSPRLGFYEQYV.

The genes are TRBV25-1 and TRBJ2-3; perhaps TRBD1 as D (5 bases). This CDR3 has 14 amino acids. V gave up 8 bases and J gave up 0 bases, with 12 bases separating them. Germline CDR1 reads MGHDK; CDR2 reads SYGVNS. In nucleotides, the CDR3 is TGTGCCAGCGCAGGACACCTTAGCACAGATACGCAGTATTTT. Translating it yields CASAGHLSTDTQYF.

This clonotype has a handful of counts. This CDR3 is CASSPPLSGNRLYTDTQYF. The CDR3 DNA is TGTGCCAGCTCACCCCCCCTTAGCGGGAATCGTCTCTACACAGATACGCAGTATTTT. The chain uses TRBV18 and TRBJ2-3; 8 bases match TRBD2. Unmatched junction bases numbered 16, after V lost 3 bases and J lost 2 bases. This CDR3 comprises 19 residues. Germline loops: CDR1 KGHSH, CDR2 LQKENI.

The chain uses TRBV27 and TRBJ1-1; D is perhaps TRBD1 (5 bases). V was shortened by 7 bases and J by 6 bases, with 15 bases between the two germline ends. This CDR3 contains 13 residues. In germline, CDR1 is MNHEY, CDR2 SMNVEV (reference sequence). The CDR3 nucleotides are TGTGCCAGCACCTCTCAGGGATTGGCTGAAGCTTTCTTT. Translation gives CASTSQGLAEAFF.

The V and J genes are TRBV7-9 and TRBJ2-1, with TRBD2 matching 8 bases. Germline V lookup: CDR1 SEHNR, CDR2 FQNEAQ (reference sequence). CDR3 length: 16 amino acids. With V trimmed by 5 bases and J by 9 bases, 15 bases remained unmatched. The DNA of the CDR3 is TGTGCCAGCAGCCCCGTGGGGCTAGCGGGCCTCAGTGAGCAGTTCTTC. Translation gives CASSPVGLAGLSEQFF.

This clonotype was seen more than once but under ten times. This chain links TRBV12-3 or TRBV12-4 with TRBJ2-3; 15 bases align to TRBD2. This CDR3 comprises 18 residues. The V and J ends lost 6 bases and 4 bases, in that order; junction bases with no gene match: 11. The CDR3 here is CASSRRGLAGGGSDTQYF. CDR3 nucleotides: TGTGCCAGCAGCCGACGGGGACTAGCGGGAGGAGGCTCAGATACGCAGTATTTT.

Here the CDR3 reads CAIQREGLSGETQYF. For the CDR3, the DNA is TGTGCCATCCAGCGGGAGGGCCTTTCCGGAGAGACCCAGTACTTC. The chain employs TRBV10-3 and TRBJ2-5; 10 nucleotides align to TRBD2. Germline CDR1 is ENHRY and CDR2 is SYGVKD. V shed 8 bases, J shed 4 bases, and the junction held 10 bases outside the gene matches. The CDR3 runs 15 residues.

The table lists this clonotype with many counts. The rearrangement uses TRBV4-1 and TRBJ1-5, with D possibly being TRBD1 (5 bases). V lost 3 bases, J lost 7 bases, and 13 bases lay in between. Germline lookup yields CDR1 MGHRA and CDR2 YSYEKL. This CDR3 region has 14 residues. CDR3 amino acids: CASSQIGGRQPQHF. The DNA for the CDR3 is TGCGCCAGCAGCCAGATTGGGGGACGCCAGCCCCAGCATTTT.

This clonotype was detected only a few times. This chain connects TRBV7-2 to TRBJ2-1; D may be TRBD2 (6 bases). V was cut by 2 bases and J by 7 bases, with 12 bases left in between. Germline V gene lookup returns CDR1 SGHTA and CDR2 FQGNSA. The CDR3 totals 14 residues. The CDR3 DNA reads as TGTGCCAGCAGCTTAAACAAGGGGAGGAATGAGCAGTTCTTC. As protein: CASSLNKGRNEQFF.

V usage is TRBV5-1 and J usage is TRBJ2-5; 10 bases line up with TRBD1. Germline CDR1 and CDR2: SGHRS and YFSETQ. V dropped 0 bases and J dropped 4; count of bases not matched to a gene: 3. The CDR3 runs to 15 residues. CDR3 region: CASSLATGGAETQYF. CDR3 bases: TGCGCCAGCAGCTTGGCGACAGGGGGCGCAGAGACCCAGTACTTC.

This clonotype showed up just a few times. The chain combines TRBV6-6 with TRBJ2-6, with TRBD2 as a possible D gene (6 bases). The CDR3 has 13 amino acids. Per germline, CDR1 MNHNY and CDR2 SVGAGI (reference sequence). V dropped 8 bases and J dropped 1 base, with 6 bases sitting between them. CDR3 DNA: TGTGCCAGCGGGAGGTCTGGGGCCAACGTCCTGACTTTC. It is translated as CASGRSGANVLTF.